The 14 T cell receptor beta chains below come from one sample, sequenced in a study of beta chain features in type 1 diabetes. Since all of the isolated RNA was reverse transcribed, expressed TCRB transcripts were what got sequenced. Repertoires were generated with immunoSEQ multiplex PCR, while TCRdb's copy carries only in-frame clones and drops some. The repertoire includes fewer than 900,000 clones, about a sixth of them detected once, and 0.023% sits in the top ten. Sequencing was done on a sample of naive CD4+ T cells from blood. These TCRs come from a woman aged 18-29 years in good health.

This clone was picked up a small number of times. The rearrangement uses TRBV4-2 and TRBJ2-2; 8 bases match TRBD2. V trimming: 7 bases; J trimming: 7 bases; junction bases outside the gene matches: 8. This CDR3 contains 14 residues. Germline CDR1 LGHNA, CDR2 YNFKEQ. The CDR3 DNA sequence: TGTGCCAGCAAACCTCAGCGGGAGAACGGGGAGCTGTTTTTT. Translation: CASKPQRENGELFF.

The chain links TRBV4-3 to TRBJ2-3; 7 nucleotides align to TRBD1. Germline V gene data show CDR1 as LGHNA and CDR2 as YSLEER. The V segment lost 3 bases and the J segment 2 bases; nucleotides outside the gene matches: 5. This CDR3 spans 15 amino acids. CDR3 region: CASSHRTGHTDTQYF. DNA for the CDR3: TGCGCCAGCAGCCACCGGACAGGACACACAGATACGCAGTATTTT.

The V and J genes are TRBV7-8 and TRBJ2-3; 10 bases agree with TRBD2. Per the germline V gene, CDR1 is SGHVS and CDR2 is FQNEAQ. After removal of 3 bases from V and 6 bases from J, the junction contained 6 bases not matched to a gene. The CDR3 loop spans 15 amino acids. The CDR3 is CASSFMETSGDTQYF. In DNA, the CDR3 is TGTGCCAGCAGCTTTATGGAGACTAGCGGGGATACGCAGTATTTT. The full variable domain, its missing parts supplied by reference TRBV7-8 and TRBJ2-3, is GAGVSQSPRYKVAKRGQDVALRCDPISGHVSLFWYQQALGQGPEFLTYFQNEAQLDKSGLPSDRFFAERPEGSVSTLKIQRTQQEDSAVYLCASSFMETSGDTQYFGPGTRLTVL.

The J gene is TRBJ1-1, the V gene TRBV4-3, with D unresolved. With 0 bases removed from V and 1 base from J, the gap between germline ends came to 9 bases. The CDR3 sequence is 15 residues long. Germline V CDR1 and CDR2: LGHNA, YSLEER. The CDR3 reads CASSQEGWGNTEAFF. In nucleotides, the CDR3 is TGCGCCAGCAGCCAAGAGGGTTGGGGGAACACTGAAGCTTTCTTT.

This clone was seen more than once but under ten times. The rearrangement joins TRBV27 to TRBJ2-5, with 9 bases matching TRBD2. The assigned J gene may be wrong: the sequence end matches TRBJ2-7 better. CDR1 is MNHEY and CDR2 is SMNVEV in the germline V gene (reference sequence). The CDR3 extends over 15 amino acids. The CDR3 loop is CASSLWAGGPYEQYF. In DNA, the CDR3 is TGTGCCAGCAGTTTATGGGCGGGAGGGCCCTACGAGCAGTACTTC.

The chain links TRBV6-5 to TRBJ2-4; 10 bases fit TRBD1. V was clipped by 5 bases and J by 3 bases; unmatched bases: 1. The CDR3 totals 14 residues. Germline V lookup: CDR1 MNHEY, CDR2 SVGAGI. CDR3 sequence: CASSGTGVKNIQYF. In nucleotides, the CDR3 is TGTGCCAGCAGTGGGACAGGGGTCAAAAACATTCAGTACTTC.

This clone was seen a handful of times. This chain joins TRBV28 and TRBJ1-3; the D is unclear. This CDR3 has 15 residues. CDR1 and CDR2 (germline): MDHEN, SYDVKM. Trimming removed 1 base at V and 1 base at J, with 8 bases between. CDR3 nucleotides: TGTGCCAGCAGTTTATATGCACCGTCTGGAAACACCATATATTTT. Its protein product is CASSLYAPSGNTIYF. The variable domain in full, with the rest retrieved from reference TRBV28 and TRBJ1-3, is DVKVTQSSRYLVKRTGEKVFLECVQDMDHENMFWYRQDPGLGLRLIYFSYDVKMKEKGDIPEGYSVSREKKERFSLILESASTNQTSMYLCASSLYAPSGNTIYFGEGSWLTVV.

This clone showed up just a few times. This chain uses TRBV27 with TRBJ2-7, with 10 bases that match TRBD1. V was clipped by 5 bases and J by 3 bases; unmatched bases: 4. The CDR3 has 14 amino acids. Germline CDR1 MNHEY, CDR2 SMNVEV (reference sequence). The CDR3 here is CASSPRDRGYEQYF. The CDR3 nucleotides read TGTGCCAGCAGTCCCCGGGACAGGGGCTACGAGCAGTACTTC.

About this clone: A far larger clone is off by one base, so a read error is likely. The genes are TRBV6-6 and TRBJ2-1; D remains ambiguous. CDR1 and CDR2 (germline): MNHNY, SVGAGI (reference sequence). This CDR3 spans 11 amino acids. Trimming left V 4 bases short and J 6 bases short, with 4 bases between. The chain's CDR3 is CASSFFNEQFF. Here the CDR3 DNA reads TGTGCCAGCAGTTTCTTCAATGAGCAGTTCTTC.

This clone was counted only a few times. The chain links TRBV7-8 to TRBJ1-1, with D maybe TRBD1 (5 bases). Trimming left V 2 bases short and J 5 bases short, with 15 bases between. The CDR3 runs to 15 residues. Per the germline V gene, CDR1 is SGHVS and CDR2 is FQNEAQ. The DNA for the CDR3 is TGTGCCAGCAGCTTAATGGGGCAGGGAGCAACTGAAGCTTTCTTT. Its translation is CASSLMGQGATEAFF.

J is TRBJ2-5 and V is TRBV27, with D unresolved. V shed 9 bases and J shed 4 bases, with 9 bases lying between them. The CDR3 spans 11 residues. From germline, CDR1 is MNHEY and CDR2 SMNVEV (reference sequence). CDR3 DNA sequence: TGTGCCAGATCCGTACCAGAGACCCAGTACTTC. It codes for CARSVPETQYF.

This clone was counted between two and nine times. This chain links TRBV25-1 with TRBJ2-3; the D gene is possibly TRBD2 (7 bases). This CDR3 is built from 16 residues. Trimming removed 1 base from V and 3 bases from J, with 14 bases in between. Germline-derived CDR1 and CDR2 are MGHDK and SYGVNS. The CDR3 DNA follows: TGTGCCAGCAGTGAATGGGGGGGCCGGGAAACAGATACGCAGTATTTT. Protein product: CASSEWGGRETDTQYF.

This clone was observed a few times. The V and J genes are TRBV7-9 and TRBJ2-3, with D maybe TRBD1 (6 bases). Germline V gives CDR1 SEHNR, CDR2 FQNEAQ (reference sequence). CDR3 size: 14 residues. Trimming took off 3 bases at V and 2 bases at J, with 9 bases between the two ends. The CDR3 sequence is CASSLGTHTDTQYF. CDR3 coding DNA: TGTGCCAGCAGCTTGGGGACACACACAGATACGCAGTATTTT.

The DNA for the CDR3 is TGTGCCAGCAGTCAACAGGGGGCCGTCACCGGGGAGCTGTTTTTT. Its protein product is CASSQQGAVTGELFF. The chain employs TRBV7-2 and TRBJ2-2; 9 bases fit TRBD1. The V segment lost 6 bases and the J segment 4 bases; nucleotides outside the gene matches: 6. Germline V lookup: CDR1 SGHTA, CDR2 FQGNSA. The CDR3 runs to 15 residues.